Listed here are 17 T cell receptor beta chains from one sample, sequenced in a study of spatial heterogeneity in lung cancer (dated by TCRdb to the late 2010s). The time point label, read with the paper, signifies: blood at routine non-recurrence follow-up after resection. Libraries came from 5' RACE. Sequencing relied on a NextSeq 500. TCRdb trimmed public reads at Q25 via fastp, called clones via MiXCR and kept in-frame beta chains. Entries are consolidated by CDR3 protein sequence, retaining the most common genes and DNA. This sample comprises about 27,000 distinct CDR3 sequences, less than 6.5% of them detected only once. 20% to 25% of the sample goes to the ten largest clones. This specimen consisted of PBMCs, obtained at follow-up. Receptors were obtained from a female donor with early-stage non-small cell lung cancer.

This clonotype has ten or more counts. The genes are TRBV2 and TRBJ2-1; D uncertain. Germline V CDR1 and CDR2: SNHLY, FYNNEI. The CDR3 spans 13 residues. Trimming stripped 4 bases from V and 2 bases from J, with 6 bases between. DNA of the CDR3: TGTGCCAGCAGTGTGGCGACCTACAATGAGCAGTTCTTC. The encoded protein is CASSVATYNEQFF. Full variable domain (outside the CDR3, taken from reference TRBV2 and TRBJ2-1): EPEVTQTPSHQVTQMGQEVILRCVPISNHLYFYWYRQILGQKVEFLVSFYNNEISEKSEIFDDQFSVERPDGSNFTLKIRSTKLEDSAMYFCASSVATYNEQFFGPGTRLTVL.

As DNA, the CDR3 is TGTGCCAGCAGCAAAGGACTAGCGGTGACCTACGAGCAGTACTTC. Its translation is CASSKGLAVTYEQYF. V is TRBV14 and J is TRBJ2-7, with 10 bases lining up with TRBD2. Germline CDR1 SGHDN, CDR2 FVKESK. J was trimmed by 2 bases and V by 5 bases; bases with no gene match: 6. The CDR3 extends over 15 amino acids.

Ten or more counts support this clonotype. The rearrangement joins TRBV12-5 to TRBJ2-7, with a possible D match to TRBD1 (5 bases). CDR3 size: 13 residues. V was cut by 4 bases and J by 9 bases, with 16 bases left in between. The germline V gene encodes CDR1 LGHNT and CDR2 FRNRAP. CDR3 amino acids: CASGWAQAKGQYF. Written as DNA, the CDR3 is TGTGCTAGTGGTTGGGCACAGGCTAAAGGGCAGTACTTC. Supplemented by reference TRBV12-5 and TRBJ2-7, the full variable domain reads DARVTQTPRHKVTEMGQEVTMRCQPILGHNTVFWYRQTMMQGLELLAYFRNRAPLDDSGMPKDRFSAEMPDATLATLKIQPSEPRDSAVYFCASGWAQAKGQYFGPGTRLTVT.

The rearrangement joins TRBV7-2 to TRBJ1-6; perhaps TRBD1 as D (6 bases). CDR3 length: 14 amino acids. Per the germline V gene, CDR1 is SGHTA and CDR2 is FQGNSA. V was cut by 8 bases and J by 9 bases, with 17 bases left in between. This CDR3 is CASRRGTGSSPLHF. The DNA for the CDR3 is TGTGCCAGCCGTAGGGGTACAGGGAGTTCACCCCTCCACTTT.

This clonotype occurred many times. This chain joins TRBV27 and TRBJ2-1, with 10 bases fitting TRBD2. This CDR3 is 15 amino acids long. J gave up 8 bases and V 2 bases, and 6 bases lay outside the gene matches. The germline CDR1 and CDR2 sequences are MNHEY and SMNVEV (reference sequence). CDR3 coding DNA: TGTGCCAGCAGTTTAGCTAGCGGGGGAGGGTATGAGCAGTTCTTC. This encodes CASSLASGGGYEQFF.

Notes on this clonotype: One end of the junction fails to match germline, which may point to a read error. The J gene is TRBJ1-6, the V gene TRBV27; D unclear. Germline CDR1 is MNHEY and CDR2 is SMNVEV (reference sequence). The length of the CDR3 is 15 residues. CDR3 residues: CASSIGPAFNTPLHF. CDR3 DNA sequence: TGTGCCAGCAGTATCGGCCCCGCCTTTAATACACCCCTCCACTTT.

Concerning this clonotype itself: Being one base from a much bigger clone, this may be a read error. V and J are TRBV12-3 or TRBV12-4 and TRBJ1-1; D is undetermined. The CDR3 consists of 12 residues. CDR3 loop: CVSSFRETEAFF. CDR3 sequence (DNA): TGTGTCAGCAGTTTCCGGGAGACTGAAGCTTTCTTT.

The chain has TRBV7-9 and TRBJ1-1; no reliable D call. Trimming shortened V by 2 bases and J by 10 bases, and 23 bases separated the two germline ends. Germline V CDR1 and CDR2: SEHNR, FQNEAQ (reference sequence). This CDR3 spans 16 amino acids. The CDR3 sequence: CASSLTPVGQPSVAFF. CDR3 DNA sequence: TGTGCCAGCAGCTTAACCCCGGTAGGGCAGCCTTCGGTAGCTTTCTTT. The whole variable domain, remainder taken from reference TRBV7-9 and TRBJ1-1, is DTGVSQNPRHKITKRGQNVTFRCDPISEHNRLYWYRQTLGQGPEFLTYFQNEAQLEKSRLLSDRFSAERPKGSFSTLEIQRTEQGDSAMYLCASSLTPVGQPSVAFFGQGTRLTVV.

This clonotype was observed many times. The chain links TRBV28 to TRBJ1-3; D remains ambiguous. V gave up 6 bases and J gave up 4 bases, with 13 bases separating them. CDR1 is MDHEN and CDR2 is SYDVKM in the germline V gene. This CDR3 has 14 residues. CDR3 protein: CASRSSGSGNTIYF. CDR3 DNA sequence: TGTGCCAGCAGGTCTAGCGGGTCCGGAAACACCATATATTTT.

This clonotype was observed many times. CDR3 coding DNA: TGCGCCAGCAGCCAAGGGACAGGGAGGGCCCAGTACTTC. As protein: CASSQGTGRAQYF. The chain combines TRBV4-3 with TRBJ2-5, with a tentative D call TRBD1 (8 bases). CDR1 LGHNA and CDR2 YSLEER come from the germline V gene. This CDR3 is 13 amino acids long. Trimming took 1 base from V and 9 from J, leaving 12 bases between them.

This chain links TRBV7-6 with TRBJ2-1; 11 bases map to TRBD1. The germline gives CDR1 SGHVS, CDR2 FNYEAQ. After removal of 5 bases from V and 3 bases from J, the junction contained 6 bases not matched to a gene. This CDR3 is 16 amino acids long. CDR3 DNA sequence: TGTGCCAGCAGCCAAAGCGGGACAGGGGGCTACAATGAGCAGTTCTTC. It translates to CASSQSGTGGYNEQFF.

The V and J genes are TRBV7-2 and TRBJ2-7; maybe TRBD1 (5 bases). The CDR3 loop spans 13 amino acids. The germline V gene encodes CDR1 SGHTA and CDR2 FQGNSA. Trimming stripped 3 bases from V and 2 bases from J, with 8 bases between. The CDR3 region has the DNA TGTGCCAGCAGCTTTGCAGGGACCTACGAGCAGTACTTC. It translates to CASSFAGTYEQYF.

This clonotype occurred many times. The chain links TRBV20-1 to TRBJ2-7, with 10 bases fitting TRBD2. V trimming: 1 base; J trimming: 3 bases; junction bases outside the gene matches: 3. The CDR3 has 14 residues. Germline CDR1 DFQATT, CDR2 SNEGSKA (reference sequence). Here the CDR3 DNA reads TGCAGTGCTAGAGTCCCTAGCGGGAGCTACGAGCAGTACTTC. Its translation: CSARVPSGSYEQYF.

This clonotype was picked up many times. CDR3 loop: CASSFRLGDYEQYF. CDR3 DNA sequence: TGTGCCAGCAGTTTCCGCCTAGGGGACTACGAGCAGTACTTC. The chain has TRBV28 and TRBJ2-7, with D possibly TRBD1 on 5 matching bases. Germline CDR1 reads MDHEN; CDR2 reads SYDVKM. The CDR3 runs to 14 residues. V lost 3 bases and J lost 3, with 12 bases in between.

The chain has TRBV20-1 and TRBJ1-2; 7 nucleotides align to TRBD1. J gave up 6 bases and V 6 bases, and 7 bases lay outside the gene matches. The germline CDR1 and CDR2 sequences are DFQATT and SNEGSKA (reference sequence). The CDR3 is made up of 12 amino acids. As DNA, the CDR3 is TGCAGTGCGGAGGGACAGAAACATGGCTACACCTTC. Its translation: CSAEGQKHGYTF.

This sequence joins TRBV6-5 and TRBJ2-3; a possible D gene is TRBD2 (5 bases). The CDR3 runs 14 residues. The V end was cut by 7 bases, the J end by 1 base, with 12 bases between. CDR1 is MNHEY, CDR2 SVGAGI, per germline. CDR3 nucleotides: TGTGCCAGCACCTCGGACTTCCGCACAGATACGCAGTATTTT. This codes for CASTSDFRTDTQYF.

This clonotype was seen repeatedly, ten times or more. The chain couples TRBV28 to TRBJ1-5, with 9 bases aligning to TRBD1. This CDR3 is built from 18 residues. Germline loops: CDR1 MDHEN, CDR2 SYDVKM. V trimming: 6 bases; J trimming: 7 bases; junction bases outside the gene matches: 19. Here the CDR3 reads CASRRLGQGLDITQPQHF. The CDR3 nucleotides are TGTGCCAGCAGAAGACTGGGACAGGGCCTGGACATCACACAGCCCCAGCATTTT.